The 6 T cell receptor beta chains in this list originate from one sample, sequenced in a study of T-cell memory formation after mild COVID-19. TCRdb independently ran MiXCR on the 5' RACE reads; one entry per CDR3 protein. The sample includes approximately 60,000 distinct CDR3 sequences, over 7.5% of them seen just once. Sequences were obtained from PBMCs or a T cell subset sorted from them (not recorded which). The receptors derive from a man aged 18 to 30 who had mild COVID-19 (a few samples of this study predate the infection). Cell type and time point are not known.

This clonotype occurred a few times. This chain links TRBV4-3 with TRBJ1-2; maybe TRBD1 (6 bases). Per germline, CDR1 LGHNA and CDR2 YSLEER. The CDR3 is 15 amino acids. The germline V and J ends were trimmed by 0 bases and 2 bases, with 10 bases remaining between them. DNA for the CDR3: TGCGCCAGCAGCCAAGATCCCCAGGGGAACTATGGCTACACCTTC. Its translation: CASSQDPQGNYGYTF.

This clonotype has only a few counts. The chain couples TRBV10-3 to TRBJ2-6; D tentatively fits TRBD1 or TRBD2 (5 bases each). Per the germline V gene, CDR1 is ENHRY and CDR2 is SYGVKD. Trimming removed 6 bases from V and 4 bases from J, with 13 bases in between. The CDR3 is 15 amino acids. CDR3: CAISSGPTGANVLTF. CDR3 DNA sequence: TGTGCCATCAGCTCGGGACCAACAGGGGCCAACGTCCTGACTTTC.

The table lists this clonotype with many counts. The chain links TRBV6-5 to TRBJ2-3, with D perhaps TRBD1 (6 bases). The V end lost 6 bases, the J end lost 3 bases, and 19 bases lay between the germline ends. In germline, CDR1 is MNHEY, CDR2 SVGAGI. The CDR3 consists of 16 residues. The CDR3 DNA reads TGTGCCAGCAGGAGGACCCACCCAAGGGGGACAGATACGCAGTATTTT. Translation gives CASRRTHPRGTDTQYF.

In this sample, this clonotype turned up many times. The chain's CDR3 is CASSQEGGGDETQYF. The CDR3 bases are TGTGCCAGCAGCCAAGAAGGCGGGGGGGACGAGACCCAGTACTTC. The V call is TRBV4-2, the J call TRBJ2-5, with 9 nucleotides matching TRBD2. The CDR3 totals 15 residues. Losses at the gene ends were 0 bases for V and 5 bases for J; bases not matched to a gene: 4. Germline values: CDR1 LGHNA, CDR2 YNFKEQ.

This chain joins TRBV7-2 and TRBJ2-7; a weak D match, TRBD2 (5 bases). This CDR3 has 14 residues. Germline V gives CDR1 SGHTA, CDR2 FQGNSA. V was trimmed by 2 bases and J by 1 base, leaving 9 bases between them. CDR3 nucleotides: TGTGCCAGCAGCTTACGGGAAGAATCCTACGAGCAGTACTTC. Translating gives CASSLREESYEQYF.

The genes are TRBV4-1 and TRBJ1-1; 8 nucleotides align to TRBD1. The CDR3 is made up of 13 amino acids. Germline-derived CDR1 and CDR2 are MGHRA and YSYEKL. The junction had 2 bases not matched to a gene; V was cut back by 1 base and J by 7 bases. In DNA form, the CDR3 reads TGCGCCAGCAGCCAAGGGACAGGGTATGAAGCTTTCTTT. It yields the protein CASSQGTGYEAFF.